This TCR beta chain came from a study of T-cell reconstitution after alpha-beta-depleted transplantation in children. Study observations and caveats: There were reportedly several hundred expanded graft clones from which alpha-beta T cells came about two months after transplant. Certain patients had high TCRbeta diversity at day 60, and it came from recipient T cells and thymic progenitors that survived. Newly produced T cells mostly provided counts and TCRbeta diversity after one year, as hyperexpanded clones declined.

Details on this clonotype: What it recognizes is unknown.

CDR1 is SGHRS and CDR2 is YFSETQ in the germline V gene. This CDR3 has 14 residues. V dropped 9 bases and J dropped 4; count of bases not matched to a gene: 4. Using unique molecular identifiers, the investigators prepared the TCRbeta library. TCRdb used MiXCR to reprocess the PCR reads, holding one entry per CDR3 protein. The sample includes about 300,000 distinct CDR3 sequences, less than 9.5% of them seen just once. Specimen: peripheral blood, collected 360 days after TCRalphabeta/CD19-depleted stem cell transplant. The sequence was collected from a female patient between 2 and 15 years old who had a stem cell transplant for Fanconi anemia, so the T cells may come from the graft donor. This rearrangement joins TRBV5-1 to TRBJ2-2; 12 positions match TRBD2. The CDR3 region is CATRLAGATGELFF. The CDR3 nucleotides are TGCGCCACAAGACTAGCGGGGGCCACCGGGGAGCTGTTTTTT.